This T cell receptor (beta chain) originates from a study of blood T cell repertoires in COVID-19. At the level of the study: Sources were T cells, B-cell-depleted T cells, or PBMCs; the material itself was cDNA or gDNA.

This table comes from immunoSEQ multiplex PCR, and its TCRdb copy is limited to in-frame clones, with some not included. The sample has roughly 330,000 clones, 80% to 90% seen once. Enrollees, roughly 18 to 90 years old, lived in roughly 24 US areas. Self-reported history from a screening survey and questionnaire set each donor's cohort. Before being deemed recovered, Cohort 3 donors had two negative PCRs, clearance, or symptom resolution. Material: PBMCs or T cells enriched from blood (not recorded which). The source is a woman aged 25 to 39 who had recovered from COVID-19.

CDR3 loop: CASSEQGRSANEKLFF. For the CDR3, the DNA is TGTGCCAGCAGCGAACAGGGACGGTCGGCTAATGAAAAACTGTTTTTT. The genes are TRBV5-6 and TRBJ1-4; a possible D gene is TRBD1 (6 bases). The germline CDR1 and CDR2 sequences are SGHDT and YYEEEE. The CDR3 totals 16 residues. V lost 4 bases and J 3 bases, leaving 16 bases between the germline ends.